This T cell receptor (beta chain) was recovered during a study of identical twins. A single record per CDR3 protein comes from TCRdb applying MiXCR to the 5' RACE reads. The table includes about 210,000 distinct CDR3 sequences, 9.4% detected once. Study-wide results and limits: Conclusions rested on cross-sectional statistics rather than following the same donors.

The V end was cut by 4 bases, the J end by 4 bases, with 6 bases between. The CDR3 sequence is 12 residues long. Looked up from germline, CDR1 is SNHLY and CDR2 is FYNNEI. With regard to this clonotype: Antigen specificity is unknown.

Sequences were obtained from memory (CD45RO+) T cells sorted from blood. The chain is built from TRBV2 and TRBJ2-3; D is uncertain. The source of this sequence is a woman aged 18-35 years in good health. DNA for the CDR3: TGTGCCAGCAGTGTACAAGCAGATACGCAGTATTTT. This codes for CASSVQADTQYF.